The entry below gives a single T cell receptor (beta chain) sequence along with its context. Original methodology: Amplification with reference gene primers provided the estimates of nucleated cell counts. Clones were sequenced by immunoSEQ multiplex PCR, and TCRdb holds only the in-frame ones, with some missing. The V and J calls and the clone size are those of that table, but D and trimming were determined from the DNA. The sample shows 140,000 or so clones, about 83% of them seen only once. CDR1 LGHDT and CDR2 YNNKEL come from the germline V gene (reference sequence). J gave up 0 bases and V 5 bases, and 10 bases lay outside the gene matches. CDR3 length equals 17 residues. This sample stems from a study of blood T cell repertoires in COVID-19. As for the study in general: Spain, Italy and the United States supplied samples that represented acute and convalescent COVID-19.

Sequencing was performed on peripheral blood. The sequence derives from a man aged 50-60 years with acute or convalescent COVID-19. The chain joins TRBV3-1 (or the pseudogene TRBV3-2) to TRBJ2-3; 8 bases line up with TRBD2. CDR3 loop: CASSDSRLALSTDTQYF. CDR3 bases: TGTGCCAGCAGCGATTCGAGACTAGCGCTTAGCACAGATACGCAGTATTTT.